The 16 T cell receptor beta chains presented below share a single source sample, sequenced in a study of blood T cell repertoires in COVID-19. Using immunoSEQ multiplex PCR, the repertoire was profiled, and TCRdb retains in-frame clones only, with some absent. The table has around 70,000 clones, approximately 78% seen once. Sequenced sample: peripheral blood. The origin of the receptors is a human donor in a cohort sampled during active COVID-19.

This clone was observed once. This chain connects TRBV21-1 to TRBJ2-2; TRBD2 is taken as the D call from the table, unchecked against the DNA. TRBV21-1 counts as a pseudogene. The CDR3 extends over 16 amino acids. In DNA, the CDR3 is TGTGCCAGCAGCAATGATTCCGGGATTCGTACCGGGGAGCTGTTTTTT. This sequence encodes CASSNDSGIRTGELFF.

This clone has a count of ten or more. The gene calls are TRBV7-2 and TRBJ2-1; 9 bases map to TRBD1. Per germline, CDR1 SGHTA and CDR2 FQGNSA. The ends lost 1 base at V and 5 bases at J; junction bases unmatched: 3. This CDR3 comprises 15 residues. This CDR3 is CASSLVRQGDNEQFF. DNA of the CDR3: TGTGCCAGCAGCTTAGTGCGACAGGGGGACAATGAGCAGTTCTTC.

The gene calls are TRBV19 and TRBJ2-7, with TRBD1 matching over 10 bases. CDR3 size: 16 residues. Trimming at V came to 3 bases and at J to 3 bases, leaving 8 bases not matched to a gene. CDR1 LNHDA and CDR2 SQIVND come from the germline V gene (reference sequence). CDR3: CASSISDRGALYEQYF. The DNA for the CDR3 is TGTGCCAGTAGTATTTCGGACAGGGGGGCCCTCTACGAGCAGTACTTC.

The genes are TRBV13 and TRBJ2-4; 10 bases are a match to TRBD2. Looked up from germline, CDR1 is PRHDT and CDR2 is FYEKMQ (reference sequence). CDR3 length: 15 residues. The ends lost 5 bases at V and 0 bases at J; junction bases unmatched: 1. The CDR3 region is CASSRTSGAKNIQYF. The CDR3 coding sequence is TGTGCCAGCAGCCGGACTAGCGGAGCCAAAAACATTCAGTACTTC.

The gene calls are TRBV6-5 and TRBJ2-7; a weak D match, TRBD1 (6 bases). The CDR3 totals 15 residues. The V end lost 2 bases, the J end lost 3 bases, and 14 bases lay between the germline ends. The germline gives CDR1 MNHEY, CDR2 SVGAGI. The CDR3 nucleotides are TGTGCCAGCAGTTACGGTTCAGGGGTGAACTACGAGCAGTACTTC. Its translation is CASSYGSGVNYEQYF.

This clone was picked up one time. This sequence joins TRBV6-2 or TRBV6-3 and TRBJ2-7; no reliable D call. V was clipped by 4 bases and J by 3 bases, with 13 bases between them. The CDR3 contains 14 residues. Germline V gives CDR1 MNHEY, CDR2 SVGEGT. The CDR3 sequence is CASSSPGVNYEQYF. CDR3 bases: TGTGCCAGCAGTTCCCCAGGTGTGAACTACGAGCAGTACTTC.

The chain employs TRBV15 and TRBJ2-7; perhaps TRBD2 as D (6 bases). Trimming removed 3 bases at V and 2 bases at J, with 17 bases between. CDR1 LNHNV and CDR2 YYDKDF come from the germline V gene (reference sequence). The CDR3 extends over 16 amino acids. DNA for the CDR3: TGTGCCACCAGCAGGAGCCCGCGGGACGCAACCTACGAGCAGTACTTC. Translation: CATSRSPRDATYEQYF.

The CDR3 DNA reads as TGTGCCATCGGGGGGGCAGGGACTAATGAAAAACTGTTTTTT. Amino acids: CAIGGAGTNEKLFF. The rearrangement links TRBV28 to TRBJ1-4, with D perhaps TRBD1 (6 bases). The CDR3 extends over 14 amino acids. CDR1 is MDHEN and CDR2 is SYDVKM in the germline V gene. V lost 10 bases and J 2 bases, leaving 14 bases between the germline ends.

The genes are TRBV6-6 and TRBJ2-7; 9 bases map to TRBD1. J was trimmed by 6 bases and V by 4 bases; bases with no gene match: 7. Germline V gene data show CDR1 as MNHNY and CDR2 as SVGAGI (reference sequence). CDR3 size: 14 residues. The CDR3 coding sequence is TGTGCCAGCAGTTGGGGACAGGGCCTCCGCGAGCAGTACTTC. Encoded protein: CASSWGQGLREQYF.

This clone was seen only once. The chain employs TRBV27 and TRBJ2-7, with a possible D match to TRBD1 (5 bases). The CDR3 sequence is 15 residues long. Germline V gene sequence: CDR1 MNHEY, CDR2 SMNVEV (reference sequence). The V end was cut by 6 bases, the J end by 6 bases, with 21 bases between. The CDR3 DNA reads TGTGCCAGCAGCCGTAGTTTAAGGGGTCTGGGCGAGCAGTACTTC. Residues: CASSRSLRGLGEQYF.

V is TRBV6-5 and J is TRBJ2-1; the match to TRBD1 covers 8 bases. With V trimmed by 5 bases and J by 6 bases, 3 bases remained unmatched. Germline values: CDR1 MNHEY, CDR2 SVGAGI. This CDR3 comprises 13 residues. The CDR3 nucleotides are TGTGCCAGCAGTCTGGGGACAGGCAATGAGCAGTTCTTC. It encodes CASSLGTGNEQFF.

This chain joins TRBV5-1 and TRBJ1-1, with 8 bases lining up with TRBD1. The CDR3 runs to 17 residues. V was clipped by 3 bases and J by 0 bases; unmatched bases: 10. Per the germline V gene, CDR1 is SGHRS and CDR2 is YFSETQ. The DNA for the CDR3 is TGCGCCAGCAGCTCCTCCGGAGGGACAGGCATGAACACTGAAGCTTTCTTT. Amino acid sequence: CASSSSGGTGMNTEAFF.

This chain joins TRBV7-8 and TRBJ1-5, with 7 bases lining up with TRBD1. With V trimmed by 3 bases and J by 1 base, 12 bases remained unmatched. The CDR3 is 18 amino acids. Germline lookup yields CDR1 SGHVS and CDR2 FQNEAQ. For the CDR3, the DNA is TGTGCCAGCAGCTTGGGCGGGAACAGGGGCCGGAGCAATCAGCCCCAGCATTTT. This codes for CASSLGGNRGRSNQPQHF.

The V call is TRBV6-5, the J call TRBJ1-2; D possibly corresponds to TRBD1 (6 bases). The germline CDR1 and CDR2 sequences are MNHEY and SVGAGI. This CDR3 comprises 15 residues. V lost 7 bases and J lost 3, with 18 bases in between. CDR3 sequence: CASTTRRAGDYGYTF. In nucleotides, the CDR3 is TGTGCCAGCACCACAAGACGAGCAGGGGACTATGGCTACACCTTC.

The count of this clone is one. The CDR3 sequence is CASSFFPLAGGYSYEQYF. The CDR3 nucleotides read TGTGCCAGCAGTTTCTTCCCCCTGGCGGGAGGATACTCCTACGAGCAGTACTTC. The chain is built from TRBV27 and TRBJ2-7; 8 nucleotides agree with TRBD2. CDR3 size: 18 residues. The trim removed 3 bases at V and 0 bases at J, leaving 13 bases unmatched. CDR1 MNHEY and CDR2 SMNVEV come from the germline V gene (reference sequence).

The CDR3 protein is CAISLQGEGQPQHF. DNA for the CDR3: TGTGCCATCAGTCTACAGGGTGAGGGGCAGCCCCAGCATTTT. The rearrangement uses TRBV10-3 and TRBJ1-5, with D possibly TRBD1 on 6 matching bases. V lost 5 bases, J lost 7 bases, and 15 bases lay in between. The CDR3 extends over 14 amino acids. In germline, CDR1 is ENHRY, CDR2 SYGVKD.